This entry concerns a single T cell receptor (beta chain). Its recognized antigen is unknown. It has no much larger one-base neighbor in the sample; base qualities were not kept. The library came from 5' RACE. The sequencer listed for this sample is Illumina HiSeq 2500. The second PCR ran for roughly 7 to 12 cycles and used a J-beta primer mix along with a sample-barcoded 5' primer. A template-switch 5' adaptor carrying 12 random nucleotides introduced a unique molecular identifier onto each TCR beta cDNA molecule. At least 3 million CDR3-containing paired-end reads were obtained from each sample. First-strand cDNA was synthesized from all RNA with the Mint cDNA synthesis kit, primed by a TRBC-specific oligonucleotide. All cDNA was treated with uracil-DNA glycosylase and then went through a first 18-cycle PCR with the universal primers M1SS and BC2_uni_R. In the source study's methods: Each sample was normalized by randomly selecting 1 million high-quality reads, each carrying a distinct molecular identifier. Instead of being binned into consensus sequences, reads with shared molecular identifiers were discarded. CDR3 identification, clonotype clustering and error correction used MiTCR with a Q25 quality threshold and the strictest error-elimination algorithm. Lower-bound total TCR beta diversity was estimated with a nonparametric unseen species model using Euler transformation. TCRdb redid the processing of the public reads, applying fastp at Q25 and MiXCR, and retained in-frame beta chains. Each record represents a unique CDR3 protein, reported with the most common genes and DNA among its rows. These V and J calls originate from TCRdb's pipeline instead of the authors' own analysis. The sample table shows just over 1 million distinct CDR3 sequences, and less than 50% are seen once. Together, the top ten hold under 20% of the sample.

The CDR1 and CDR2 encoded by the germline V gene are MNHNS and SASEGT. Cut back by 0 bases and 9 bases, the V and J ends lie 12 bases apart. The CDR3 sequence holds 14 residues, the cysteine and phenylalanine included. Only CDR3 DNA remains: 42 bases, in frame from the first base. The approximately 39 donors, aged roughly 6 to 100 years, were systemically healthy Caucasian individuals from Russia. Each donor gave about 9.2 milliliters of peripheral blood, drawn into EDTA-treated Vacutainer tubes. Ficoll-Paque density-gradient centrifugation was used to isolate PBMCs, with at least 6.5 million per sample. Total RNA, at least 6 micrograms per sample, was extracted from PBMCs with Trizol reagent. The percentages of naive CD45RAhigh/CD27high T cells were determined by flow cytometry on a PBMC aliquot from every donor. The data stem from a study of blood T cells in healthy people across ages (dated by TCRdb to between 2014 and 2017). For context, the study as a whole: In model experiments, template switching captured about one uniquely barcoded TCR beta cDNA molecule for every two T cells. To avoid experimental bias, donors of different ages were spread randomly across the sequencing lanes. The study analyzed two additional independent replicas of 1 million unique cDNA reads from the same blood draw for two donors, one aged 18 to 29 and one aged 80 or older. The donors were split into four age groups: young (average 16 years), middle-aged (nearly 40), aged (62) and long-lived (about 82). Using deep sequencing normalized with unique cDNA molecular identifiers, the study measured how TCR beta repertoire diversity changes with age. Overall study results and their limits: Compared with the aged group, the long-lived group had more naive CD4+ T cells, fewer expanded clones and increased TCR diversity, a pattern suggesting age selection. Estimates of total diversity from one million sequenced T cells were regarded as lower bounds and underestimates. Because profiling used bulk unsorted PBMCs, naive and antigen-experienced compartments could not be compared conclusively. Because the CMV infection status of the donors was unknown, age-related changes in expanded clonotypes may potentially have been confounded. Observed TCR beta diversity per million T cells fell roughly linearly with age, and a significant reduction was already apparent by age about 43. There was a strong correlation between observed TCR beta diversity and the percentage of naive T cells measured by flow cytometry.

Sequenced material: blood. This receptor was identified in a woman aged 60-70 years in good health. The chain couples TRBV6-1 to TRBJ2-4; perhaps TRBD2 is the D gene, with 6 bases matching. The DNA reads TGTGCCAGCAGTGAAGCGGGTGGGGGAGGCATTCAGTACTTC. Translated, this gives CASSEAGGGGIQYF.